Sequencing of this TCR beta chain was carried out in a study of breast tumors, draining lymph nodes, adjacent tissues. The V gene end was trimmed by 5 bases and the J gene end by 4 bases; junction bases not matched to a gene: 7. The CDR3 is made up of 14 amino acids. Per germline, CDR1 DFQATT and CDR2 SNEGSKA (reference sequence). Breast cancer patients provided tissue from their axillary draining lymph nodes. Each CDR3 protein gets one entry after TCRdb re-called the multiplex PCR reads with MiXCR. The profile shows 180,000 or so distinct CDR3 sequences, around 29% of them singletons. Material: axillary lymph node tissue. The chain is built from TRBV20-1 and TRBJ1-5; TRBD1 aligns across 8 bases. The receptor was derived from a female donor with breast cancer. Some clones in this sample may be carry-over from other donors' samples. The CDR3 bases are TGCAGTGCTCCAGGGGGCAGGAAAAATCAGCCCCAGCATTTT. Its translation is CSAPGGRKNQPQHF.